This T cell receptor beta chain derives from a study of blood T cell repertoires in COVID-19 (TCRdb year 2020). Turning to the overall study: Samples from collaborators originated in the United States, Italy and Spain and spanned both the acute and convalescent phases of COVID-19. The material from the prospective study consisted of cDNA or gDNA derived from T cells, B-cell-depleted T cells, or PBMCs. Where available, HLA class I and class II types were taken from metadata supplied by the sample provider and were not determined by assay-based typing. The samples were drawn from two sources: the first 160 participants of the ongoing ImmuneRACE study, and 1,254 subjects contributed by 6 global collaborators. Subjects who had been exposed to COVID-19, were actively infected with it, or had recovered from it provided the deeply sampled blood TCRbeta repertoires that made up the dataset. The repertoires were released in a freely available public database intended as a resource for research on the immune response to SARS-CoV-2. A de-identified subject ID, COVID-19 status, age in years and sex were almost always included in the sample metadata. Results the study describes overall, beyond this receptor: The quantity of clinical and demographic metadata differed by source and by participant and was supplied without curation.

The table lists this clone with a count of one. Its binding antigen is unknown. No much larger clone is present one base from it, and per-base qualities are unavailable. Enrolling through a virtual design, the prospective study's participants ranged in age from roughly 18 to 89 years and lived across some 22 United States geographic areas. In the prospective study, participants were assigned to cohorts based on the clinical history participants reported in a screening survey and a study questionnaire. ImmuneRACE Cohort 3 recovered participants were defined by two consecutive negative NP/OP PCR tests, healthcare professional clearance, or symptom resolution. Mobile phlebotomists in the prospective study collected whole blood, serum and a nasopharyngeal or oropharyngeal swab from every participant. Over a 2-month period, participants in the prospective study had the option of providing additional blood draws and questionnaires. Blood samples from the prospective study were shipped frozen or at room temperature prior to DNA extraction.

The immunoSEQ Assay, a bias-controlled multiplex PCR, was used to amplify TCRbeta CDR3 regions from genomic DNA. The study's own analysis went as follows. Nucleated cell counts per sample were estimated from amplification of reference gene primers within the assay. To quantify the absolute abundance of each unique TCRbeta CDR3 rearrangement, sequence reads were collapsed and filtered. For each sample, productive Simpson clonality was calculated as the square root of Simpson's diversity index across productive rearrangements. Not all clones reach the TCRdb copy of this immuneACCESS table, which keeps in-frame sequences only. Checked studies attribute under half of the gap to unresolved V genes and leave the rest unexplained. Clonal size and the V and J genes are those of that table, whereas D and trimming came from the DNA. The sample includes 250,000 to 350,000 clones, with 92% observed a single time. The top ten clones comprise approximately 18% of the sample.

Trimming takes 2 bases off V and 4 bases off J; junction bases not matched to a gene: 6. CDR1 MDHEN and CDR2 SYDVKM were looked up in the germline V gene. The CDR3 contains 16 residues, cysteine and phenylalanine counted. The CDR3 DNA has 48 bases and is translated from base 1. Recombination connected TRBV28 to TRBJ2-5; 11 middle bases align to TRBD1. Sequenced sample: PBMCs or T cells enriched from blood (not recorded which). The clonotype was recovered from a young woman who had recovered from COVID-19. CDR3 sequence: CASSLLGQGGGETQYF. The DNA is TGTGCCAGCAGTTTACTGGGACAGGGGGGAGGAGAGACCCAGTACTTC.